Listed here are 5 T cell receptor beta chains from one sample, sequenced in a study of shared clonotypes between healthy human individuals. Naive-designated CD8 cells lacked CD45RO, were positively enriched for CCR7, and omitted terminally differentiated effector memory CD45RA+ cells. Here immunoSEQ multiplex PCR was the method, and the copy in TCRdb shows in-frame clones only, minus some. The table records hundreds of thousands of clones, about 96% of them present only once. The sequenced material came from naive CD8+ T cells sorted from blood. These receptors originate from a woman aged 25-40 years in good health.

The chain has TRBV6-6 and TRBJ2-7, with 9 bases aligning to TRBD2. This CDR3 region has 14 residues. Germline CDR1 is MNHNY and CDR2 is SVGAGI (reference sequence). After removal of 7 bases from V and 7 bases from J, the junction contained 11 bases not matched to a gene. This CDR3 reads CASIEEAGGGEQYF. The CDR3 DNA reads as TGTGCCAGCATCGAAGAAGCGGGAGGAGGTGAGCAGTACTTC.

V gene TRBV13 combines with J gene TRBJ1-6, with 10 bases that match TRBD1. J was trimmed by 9 bases and V by 5 bases; bases with no gene match: 10. The CDR3 has 16 residues. Germline values: CDR1 PRHDT, CDR2 FYEKMQ (reference sequence). The chain's CDR3 is CASSLSPGTGVSPLHF. CDR3 bases: TGTGCCAGCAGCCTAAGCCCTGGGACAGGGGTTTCACCCCTCCACTTT.

V usage is TRBV7-9 and J usage is TRBJ2-7, with D perhaps being TRBD1 or TRBD2 (5 bases each). The V gene's germline CDR1 is SEHNR and CDR2 FQNEAQ (reference sequence). Trimming cost V 5 bases and J 3 bases, with 11 bases left between them. The CDR3 has 13 amino acids. CDR3 amino acids: CASSIRGGYEQYF. CDR3 coding DNA: TGTGCCAGCAGCATCCGGGGCGGCTACGAGCAGTACTTC.

The rearrangement links TRBV19 to TRBJ1-1, with a possible D match to TRBD1 (5 bases). Germline CDR1 is LNHDA and CDR2 is SQIVND (reference sequence). This CDR3 spans 13 amino acids. With 7 bases removed from V and 1 base from J, the gap between germline ends came to 10 bases. This chain's CDR3 is CASTLTENTEAFF. In DNA, the CDR3 is TGTGCCAGTACCTTGACAGAGAACACTGAAGCTTTCTTT.

J is TRBJ1-1 and V is TRBV28; TRBD1 matches 7 bases. This CDR3 spans 15 amino acids. The ends lost 3 bases at V and 4 bases at J; junction bases unmatched: 8. Germline V lookup: CDR1 MDHEN, CDR2 SYDVKM. The CDR3 spells CASSFPPGGGTEAFF. The CDR3 nucleotides read TGTGCCAGCAGTTTTCCCCCAGGGGGTGGCACTGAAGCTTTCTTT. Full variable domain (outside the CDR3, taken from reference TRBV28 and TRBJ1-1): DVKVTQSSRYLVKRTGEKVFLECVQDMDHENMFWYRQDPGLGLRLIYFSYDVKMKEKGDIPEGYSVSREKKERFSLILESASTNQTSMYLCASSFPPGGGTEAFFGQGTRLTVV.